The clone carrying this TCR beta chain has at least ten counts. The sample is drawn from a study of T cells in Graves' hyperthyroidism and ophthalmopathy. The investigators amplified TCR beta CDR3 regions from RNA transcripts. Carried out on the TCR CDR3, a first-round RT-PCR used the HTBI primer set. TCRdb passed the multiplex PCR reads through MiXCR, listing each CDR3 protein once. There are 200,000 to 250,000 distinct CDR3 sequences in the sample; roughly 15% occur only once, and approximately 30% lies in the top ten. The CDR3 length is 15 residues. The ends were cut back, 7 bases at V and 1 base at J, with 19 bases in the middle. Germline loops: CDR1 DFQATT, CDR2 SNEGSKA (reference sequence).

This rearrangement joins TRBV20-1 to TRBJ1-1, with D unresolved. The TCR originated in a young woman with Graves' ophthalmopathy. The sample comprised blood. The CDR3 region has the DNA TGCAGTGTGAGAACGGGCGGATCCTGGAACACTGAAGCTTTCTTT. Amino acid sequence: CSVRTGGSWNTEAFF.